Below are 19 T cell receptor beta chains sequenced from a single sample in a study of blood T cells in healthy people across ages. Combining a sample-barcoded 5' primer with a J-beta primer mix, a second PCR ran for roughly 7 to 12 cycles. TCRdb reprocessed the 5' RACE reads with MiXCR, giving one entry per CDR3 protein. Of some 850,000 distinct CDR3 sequences listed, around 24% were seen once; the top ten hold about 3%. The same specimen was also included in a second study, on T cells of mothers and their children.

Sequenced material: blood. These TCRs come from a boy between 10 and 17 years old in good health.

The chain has TRBV5-6 and TRBJ2-7, with 10 bases lining up with TRBD1. This CDR3 contains 14 residues. J was trimmed by 6 bases and V by 4 bases; bases with no gene match: 7. CDR1 and CDR2 from the germline V gene are SGHDT and YYEEEE. The CDR3 DNA sequence: TGTGCCAGCAGCGTCCTGGGACAGGGGTCCGAGCAGTACTTC. Translated: CASSVLGQGSEQYF.

This clonotype was seen only a few times. The CDR3 DNA reads as TGTGCCAGCAGTTCCGGGACAGGGGAATCACCCCTCCACTTT. Amino acid sequence: CASSSGTGESPLHF. The chain employs TRBV6-2 or TRBV6-3 and TRBJ1-6; 10 bases agree with TRBD1. CDR1 is MNHEY, CDR2 SVGEGT, per germline. V was clipped by 4 bases and J by 10 bases; unmatched bases: 4. This CDR3 region has 14 residues.

V is TRBV18 and J is TRBJ2-6; TRBD1 aligns across 7 bases. The germline gives CDR1 KGHSH, CDR2 LQKENI. The ends lost 5 bases at V and 2 bases at J; junction bases unmatched: 6. The length of the CDR3 is 16 residues. The CDR3 bases are TGTGCCAGCTCAGGACAGGCCTTAGCTGGGGCCAACGTCCTGACTTTC. Its translation: CASSGQALAGANVLTF.

The chain carries TRBV7-8 and TRBJ2-5; 7 nucleotides match TRBD1. V lost 8 bases and J lost 2; bases outside the gene matches: 17. Germline V gene lookup returns CDR1 SGHVS and CDR2 FQNEAQ. This CDR3 contains 17 residues. The CDR3 here is CASLIRYRGEGQETQYF. CDR3 nucleotide sequence: TGTGCCAGCTTAATTAGGTACAGGGGTGAGGGACAAGAGACCCAGTACTTC.

On this clonotype: An end of the junction does not agree with germline; a read error may underlie this. The chain links TRBV5-1 to TRBJ1-1; 9 bases map to TRBD1. The CDR3 is made up of 15 amino acids. Per germline, CDR1 SGHRS and CDR2 YFSETQ. This CDR3 is CASSTTGGLNTETFF. In nucleotides, the CDR3 is TGCGCCAGCAGCACCACAGGGGGCCTGAACACTGAAACTTTCTTT.

This chain uses TRBV12-3 or TRBV12-4 with TRBJ2-7; D is ambiguous. V lost 5 bases and J 2 bases, leaving 7 bases between the germline ends. The CDR3 consists of 12 residues. CDR3 in DNA: TGTGCCAGCAGTACCAAAGCCTACGAGCAGTACTTC. Its translation: CASSTKAYEQYF.

This clonotype has more than one count but fewer than ten. The chain recombines TRBV4-1 with TRBJ2-5, with D perhaps matching TRBD1 (6 bases). The germline V and J ends were trimmed by 2 bases and 4 bases, with 14 bases remaining between them. The V gene's germline CDR1 is MGHRA and CDR2 YSYEKL. This CDR3 has 15 residues. The CDR3: CASSQFLLGAETQYF. In nucleotides, the CDR3 is TGCGCCAGCAGCCAATTCCTATTGGGGGCAGAGACCCAGTACTTC.

The CDR3 coding sequence is TGTGCCAGCAGCCAAGGGGGCGGGGGGACCCAGTACTTC. This encodes CASSQGGGGTQYF. The J gene is TRBJ2-5, the V gene TRBV4-2; TRBD2 matches at 7 bases. The V and J ends lost 1 base and 7 bases, in that order; junction bases with no gene match: 3. The CDR3 consists of 13 residues. Germline V gene data show CDR1 as LGHNA and CDR2 as YNFKEQ.

The chain combines TRBV10-3 with TRBJ2-5; tentatively, D is TRBD2 (5 bases). Germline loops: CDR1 ENHRY, CDR2 SYGVKD. The CDR3 is 15 residues long. V was trimmed by 0 bases and J by 0 bases, leaving 8 bases between them. CDR3 protein: CAISESGGYQETQYF. The CDR3 bases are TGTGCCATCAGTGAGTCGGGCGGGTACCAAGAGACCCAGTACTTC.

There are a few counts of this clonotype. The V call is TRBV29-1, the J call TRBJ2-7; no clear D gene. The CDR3 contains 13 residues. Germline V gene lookup returns CDR1 SQVTM and CDR2 ANQGSEA. V was pared by 4 bases and J by 0 bases, with 10 bases between. In DNA form, the CDR3 reads TGCAGCGTTGGGTGGCCGAACTCCTACGAGCAGTACTTC. This translates into CSVGWPNSYEQYF.

The chain is built from TRBV14 and TRBJ2-2, with 9 bases lining up with TRBD1. This CDR3 is 15 amino acids long. V lost 3 bases to trimming and J lost 7 bases; unmatched junction nucleotides: 6. Germline lookup yields CDR1 SGHDN and CDR2 FVKESK. CDR3 sequence reads: CASSQWTGVNGELFF. CDR3 sequence (DNA): TGTGCCAGCAGCCAGTGGACAGGGGTGAACGGGGAGCTGTTTTTT.

The CDR3 bases are TGTGCCAGCGCCGGTGGGGCCTTCGATGAGCAGTTCTTC. Translation: CASAGGAFDEQFF. The chain links TRBV7-3 to TRBJ2-1, with D possibly being TRBD1 (5 bases). Trimming left V 8 bases short and J 8 bases short, with 16 bases between. Germline values: CDR1 SGHTA, CDR2 FQGTGA. The CDR3 is made up of 13 amino acids.

The chain couples TRBV24-1 to TRBJ2-5; D is undetermined. The germline gives CDR1 KGHDR, CDR2 SFDVKD. The CDR3 is 13 residues long. Deletions cut 4 bases from V and 4 bases from J, with 9 bases between. Here the CDR3 reads CATSEAVRETQYF. DNA of the CDR3: TGTGCCACCAGTGAGGCGGTCCGAGAGACCCAGTACTTC.

In its sample, this clonotype was seen a few times. This chain joins TRBV12-3 or TRBV12-4 and TRBJ2-5; 9 nucleotides agree with TRBD1. The CDR3 totals 15 residues. Trimming took 3 bases from V and 5 from J; bases not matched to a gene: 7. The CDR3 coding sequence is TGTGCCAGCAGTTTTACAGGGGGCGGAGGGGAGACCCAGTACTTC. Amino acids: CASSFTGGGGETQYF.

This clonotype showed up many times. CDR3 in amino acids: CASSLGLSSYEQYF. CDR3 DNA sequence: TGTGCCAGCAGCTTGGGACTATCCTCCTACGAGCAGTACTTC. This chain joins TRBV5-5 and TRBJ2-7; D perhaps matches TRBD2 (5 bases). Trimming stripped 0 bases from V and 0 bases from J, with 7 bases between. Germline V gives CDR1 SGHKS, CDR2 YYEKEE (reference sequence). This CDR3 spans 14 amino acids.

J is TRBJ2-4 and V is TRBV5-1; 8 bases fit TRBD1. The V and J ends lost 4 bases and 3 bases, in that order; junction bases with no gene match: 6. This CDR3 contains 15 residues. The germline V gene has CDR1 SGHRS and CDR2 YFSETQ. In nucleotides, the CDR3 is TGCGCCAGCAGCATCCGCACAGGGGGCAAAAACATTCAGTACTTC. Protein sequence: CASSIRTGGKNIQYF.

This clonotype was observed at least ten times. This chain uses TRBV27 with TRBJ2-6; D remains ambiguous. This CDR3 spans 14 amino acids. Germline values: CDR1 MNHEY, CDR2 SMNVEV (reference sequence). Trimming took off 6 bases at V and 0 bases at J, with 6 bases between the two ends. CDR3 in amino acids: CASSSLSGANVLTF. CDR3 DNA: TGTGCCAGCAGCTCCCTCTCTGGGGCCAACGTCCTGACTTTC.

This clonotype was counted only a few times. The CDR3 here is CASSQEAGEDTGELFF. Written as DNA, the CDR3 is TGTGCCAGCAGCCAAGAAGCGGGTGAGGACACCGGGGAGCTGTTTTTT. The chain uses TRBV4-2 and TRBJ2-2; tentatively, D is TRBD2 (6 bases). Trimming left V 0 bases short and J 3 bases short, with 11 bases between. The CDR3 has 16 residues. CDR1 LGHNA and CDR2 YNFKEQ come from the germline V gene.

In this sample, this clonotype turned up many times. The V gene is TRBV3-1, the J gene TRBJ2-2, with D tentatively TRBD2 (5 bases). Germline CDR1 reads LGHDT; CDR2 reads YNNKEL (reference sequence). Deletions cut 1 base from V and 6 bases from J, with 12 bases between. CDR3 length: 15 amino acids. The CDR3 loop reads CASSQGLAGAGELFF. Written as DNA, the CDR3 is TGTGCCAGCAGCCAAGGACTTGCGGGTGCCGGGGAGCTGTTTTTT.